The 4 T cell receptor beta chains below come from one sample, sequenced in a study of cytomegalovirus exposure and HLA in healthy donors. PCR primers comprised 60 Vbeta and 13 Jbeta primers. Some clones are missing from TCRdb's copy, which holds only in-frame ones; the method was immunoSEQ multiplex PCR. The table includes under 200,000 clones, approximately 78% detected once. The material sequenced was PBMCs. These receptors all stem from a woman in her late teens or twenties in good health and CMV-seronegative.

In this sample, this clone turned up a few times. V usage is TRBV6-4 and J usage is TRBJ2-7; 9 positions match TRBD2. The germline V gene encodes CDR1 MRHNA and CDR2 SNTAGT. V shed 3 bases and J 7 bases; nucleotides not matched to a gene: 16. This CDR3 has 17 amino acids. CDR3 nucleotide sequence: TGTGCCAGCAGTGAGAGGGAGGTAGCGGGGGACTTTCGGGAGCAGTACGTC. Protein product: CASSEREVAGDFREQYV.

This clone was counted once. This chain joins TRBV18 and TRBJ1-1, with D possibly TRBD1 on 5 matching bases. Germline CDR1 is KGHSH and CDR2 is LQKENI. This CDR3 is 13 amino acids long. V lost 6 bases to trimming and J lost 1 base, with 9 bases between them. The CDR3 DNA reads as TGTGCCAGCTCGCAAGGACAGAACACTGAAGCTTTCTTT. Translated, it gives CASSQGQNTEAFF.

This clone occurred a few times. The CDR3 region is CASSFRPGSNEKLFF. The DNA of the CDR3 is TGCGCCAGCAGCTTTCGTCCGGGTTCTAATGAAAAACTGTTTTTT. The V and J genes are TRBV5-1 and TRBJ1-4; D unresolved. This CDR3 is 15 amino acids long. Germline V gene sequence: CDR1 SGHRS, CDR2 YFSETQ. Trimming took 2 bases from V and 3 from J, leaving 11 bases between them.

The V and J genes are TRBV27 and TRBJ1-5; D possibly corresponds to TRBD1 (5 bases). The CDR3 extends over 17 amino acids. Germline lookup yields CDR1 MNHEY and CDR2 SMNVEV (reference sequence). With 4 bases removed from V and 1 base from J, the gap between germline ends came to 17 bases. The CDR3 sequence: CASSSSPGLMSNQPQHF. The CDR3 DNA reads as TGTGCCAGCAGTTCCTCTCCGGGACTTATGAGCAATCAGCCCCAGCATTTT.